The T cell receptor beta chain described here comes from a study of cytomegalovirus exposure and HLA in healthy donors. Turning to this clone: Its specificity is not known.

The PCR ran on 60 Vbeta and 13 Jbeta primers. Profiling relied on immunoSEQ multiplex PCR, and the TCRdb table lists in-frame clones only, not all of them. The sample shows over 150,000 clones, around four fifths of them seen only once. Study observations and caveats: In most subjects, TCR beta sequences reportedly gave accurate predictions of HLA-A and HLA-B alleles.

The germline CDR1 and CDR2 sequences are MNHEY and SMNVEV (reference sequence). The CDR3 covers 17 residues. V was pared by 1 base and J by 0 bases, with 14 bases between. Sequencing was done on a sample of PBMCs. This TCR was sampled from a man in his fifties or sixties in good health and CMV-seropositive. V gene TRBV27 combines with J gene TRBJ2-3; possibly TRBD1 for D (6 bases). CDR3 protein: CASSLFRTRGSTDTQYF. The CDR3 coding sequence is TGTGCCAGCAGTTTATTCCGTACAAGGGGGAGCACAGATACGCAGTATTTT.